The 2 T cell receptor beta chains in this list originate from one sample, sequenced in a study of CXCR3-negative and CXCR3-positive naive CD8 T cells. 5' RACE that incorporated UMI labels was used to prepare the TRB cDNA libraries. TCRdb re-called the 5' RACE reads and shows each CDR3 protein once, DNA omitted. Here the sample table reports around 24,000 distinct CDR3 sequences. Specimen: naive CXCR3- CD8+ T cells from blood. Subset specified: CD45RO-CCR7+CD27+CD95- naive CD8+ T cells lacking CXCR3 (TNR3-). These TCRs come from a human donor in good health. Some clones in this sample may be carry-over from other donors' samples.

The rearrangement joins TRBV7-6 to TRBJ2-7. The CDR3 loop spans 12 amino acids. Germline-derived CDR1 and CDR2 are SGHVS and FNYEAQ. The CDR3 loop is CASSPLGGEQYF.

This chain links TRBV5-6 with TRBJ2-1; the D gene TCRdb calls, TRBD2, cannot be checked with no DNA. The CDR3 covers 14 residues. Germline V gene data show CDR1 as SGHDT and CDR2 as YYEEEE. Here the CDR3 reads CASSLASGGNEQFF.